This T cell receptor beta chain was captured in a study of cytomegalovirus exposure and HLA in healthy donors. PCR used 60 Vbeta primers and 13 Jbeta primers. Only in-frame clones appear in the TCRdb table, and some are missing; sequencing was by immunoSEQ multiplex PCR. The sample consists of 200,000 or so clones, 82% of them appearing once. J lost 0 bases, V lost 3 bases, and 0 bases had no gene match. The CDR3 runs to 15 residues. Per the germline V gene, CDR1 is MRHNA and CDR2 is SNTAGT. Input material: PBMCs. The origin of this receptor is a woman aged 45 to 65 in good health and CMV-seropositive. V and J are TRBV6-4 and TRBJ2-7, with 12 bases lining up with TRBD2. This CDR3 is CASSELAGGSYEQYF. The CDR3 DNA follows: TGTGCCAGCAGTGAACTAGCGGGGGGCTCCTACGAGCAGTACTTC.